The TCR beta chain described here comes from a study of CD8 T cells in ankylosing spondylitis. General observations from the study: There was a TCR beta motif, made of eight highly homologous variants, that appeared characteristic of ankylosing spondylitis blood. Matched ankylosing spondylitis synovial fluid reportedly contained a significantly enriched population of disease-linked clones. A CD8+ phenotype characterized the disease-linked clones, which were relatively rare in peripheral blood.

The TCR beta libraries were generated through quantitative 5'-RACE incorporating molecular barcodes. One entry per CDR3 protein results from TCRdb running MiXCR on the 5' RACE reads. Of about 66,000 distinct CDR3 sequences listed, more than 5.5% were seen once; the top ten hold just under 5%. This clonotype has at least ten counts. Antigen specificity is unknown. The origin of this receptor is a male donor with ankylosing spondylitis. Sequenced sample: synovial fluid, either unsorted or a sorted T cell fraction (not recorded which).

The CDR3 nucleotides read TGTGCCAGCAGACTACAGGGTTGGGGCTCCTACGAGCAGTACTTC. Translation: CASRLQGWGSYEQYF. The genes are TRBV28 and TRBJ2-7; D is perhaps TRBD1 (6 bases). This CDR3 contains 15 residues. Germline CDR1 is MDHEN and CDR2 is SYDVKM. Trimming stripped 6 bases from V and 0 bases from J, with 15 bases between.